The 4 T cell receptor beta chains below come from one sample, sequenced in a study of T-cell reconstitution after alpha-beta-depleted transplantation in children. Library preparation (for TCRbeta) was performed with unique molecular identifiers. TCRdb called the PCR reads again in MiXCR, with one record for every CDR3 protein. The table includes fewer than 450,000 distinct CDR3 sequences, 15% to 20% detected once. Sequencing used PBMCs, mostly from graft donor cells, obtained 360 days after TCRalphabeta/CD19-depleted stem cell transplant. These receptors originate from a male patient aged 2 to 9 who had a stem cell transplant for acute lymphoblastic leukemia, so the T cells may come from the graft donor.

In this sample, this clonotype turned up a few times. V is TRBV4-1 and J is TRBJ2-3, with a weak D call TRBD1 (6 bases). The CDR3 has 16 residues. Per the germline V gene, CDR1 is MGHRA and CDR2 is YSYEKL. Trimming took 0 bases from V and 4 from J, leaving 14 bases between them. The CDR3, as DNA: TGCGCCAGCAGCCAAGATCAAACAGGGATCTCAGATACGCAGTATTTT. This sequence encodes CASSQDQTGISDTQYF.

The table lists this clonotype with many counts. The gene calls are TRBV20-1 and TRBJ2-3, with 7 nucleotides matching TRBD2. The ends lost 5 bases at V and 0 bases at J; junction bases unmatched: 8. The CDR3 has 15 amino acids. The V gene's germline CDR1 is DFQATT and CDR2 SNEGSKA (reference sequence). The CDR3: CSAVLSGRSTDTQYF. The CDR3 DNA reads TGCAGTGCTGTCCTTAGCGGGCGCAGCACAGATACGCAGTATTTT.

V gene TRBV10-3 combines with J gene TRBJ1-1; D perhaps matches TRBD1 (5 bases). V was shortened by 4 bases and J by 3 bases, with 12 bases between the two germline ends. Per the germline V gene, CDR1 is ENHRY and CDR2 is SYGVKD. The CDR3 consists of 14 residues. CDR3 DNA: TGTGCCATCAGTGGGCTAACAGGTGACACTGAAGCTTTCTTT. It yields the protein CAISGLTGDTEAFF.

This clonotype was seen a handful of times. The CDR3 DNA sequence: TGTGCCAGCAGCCAGTCACCCCCTCTATCGGGTCAGCAGTTCTTC. Its protein product is CASSQSPPLSGQQFF. The chain uses TRBV14 and TRBJ2-1; D remains unclear. Trimming took 3 bases from V and 11 from J, leaving 20 bases between them. Germline V CDR1 and CDR2: SGHDN, FVKESK. The CDR3 covers 15 residues.